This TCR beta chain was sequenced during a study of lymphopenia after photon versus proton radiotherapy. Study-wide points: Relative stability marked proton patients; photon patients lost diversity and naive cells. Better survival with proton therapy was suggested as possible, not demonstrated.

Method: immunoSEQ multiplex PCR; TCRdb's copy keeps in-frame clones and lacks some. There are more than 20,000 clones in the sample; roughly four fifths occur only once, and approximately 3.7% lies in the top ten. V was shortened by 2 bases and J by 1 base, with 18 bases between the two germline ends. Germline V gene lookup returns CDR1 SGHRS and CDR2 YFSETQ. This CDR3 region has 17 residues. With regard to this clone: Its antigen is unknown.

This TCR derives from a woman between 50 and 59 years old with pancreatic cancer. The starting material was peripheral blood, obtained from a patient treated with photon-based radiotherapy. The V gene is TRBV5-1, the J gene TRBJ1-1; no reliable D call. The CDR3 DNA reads TGCGCCAGCAGCTTAGGACCTCGTGATGGAGGGAACACTGAAGCTTTCTTT. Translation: CASSLGPRDGGNTEAFF.